The T cell receptor (beta chain) described here comes from a study of blood T cell repertoires in COVID-19. In the study overall: Samples of COVID-19 (acute and convalescent) were obtained from the United States, Italy and Spain. The analysed material was cDNA or gDNA that came from T cells, B-cell-depleted T cells, or PBMCs.

Authors' data handling: It was from reference gene primer amplification that nucleated cell counts were estimated. Assay: immunoSEQ multiplex PCR; the TCRdb copy retains only in-frame clones and omits some. V and J calls and clone size are as listed in that table; D and trimming were resolved from the DNA. The table shows about 250,000 clones, with about 80% occurring only once. Germline trimming cut 0 bases from V and 3 bases from J; bases unmatched to any gene: 7. The CDR3 sequence is 17 residues long. Germline loops: CDR1 LGHDT, CDR2 YNNKEL (reference sequence). What was sequenced was peripheral blood. V gene TRBV3-1 (or the pseudogene TRBV3-2) combines with J gene TRBJ2-5; 10 positions agree with TRBD2. The TCR was taken from an older man with acute or convalescent COVID-19. The CDR3 DNA follows: TGTGCCAGCAGCCAAGAGGCTTGGCTAGCGGGAGAAGAGACCCAGTACTTC. This sequence encodes CASSQEAWLAGEETQYF.